The entry below describes one T cell receptor (beta chain). Its target is unknown. Reverse transcribing all isolated RNA meant expressed TCRB transcripts were sequenced. Produced via immunoSEQ multiplex PCR; TCRdb's table is partial and in-frame only. The repertoire includes fewer than 650,000 clones, around 15% of them detected once, and more than 0.08% sits in the top ten. This record belongs to a study of beta chain features in type 1 diabetes. Findings and caveats of the study: cDNA sequencing could over-represent cells with high TCR expression.

The TCR originated in a man younger than 35 in good health. Source material: naive CD4+ T cells from blood.

CDR3 bases: TGTGCCTGGGCCGGGACATCAGATGGCTACACCTTC. Residues: CAWAGTSDGYTF. This chain uses TRBV30 with TRBJ1-2, with D possibly TRBD1 on 6 matching bases. V shed 5 bases and J shed 6 bases, with 13 bases lying between them. The V gene's germline CDR1 is GTSNPN and CDR2 SVGIG (reference sequence). The CDR3 has 12 amino acids.